The 7 T cell receptor beta chains below were found in one sample sequenced in a study of cytotoxic CD8 clonotypes in ibrutinib-treated CLL. Method: immunoSEQ multiplex PCR; TCRdb's copy keeps in-frame clones and lacks some. The table records 60,000 to 95,000 clones, roughly 80% of them present only once. Sequenced here: PBMCs, sampled after 24 months of ibrutinib treatment. The receptors come from a human donor with chronic lymphocytic leukemia.

The chain employs TRBV15 and TRBJ2-2, with 12 bases aligning to TRBD1. CDR3 size: 17 residues. Germline loops: CDR1 LNHNV, CDR2 YYDKDF (reference sequence). The V gene end was trimmed by 3 bases and the J gene end by 4 bases; junction bases not matched to a gene: 6. CDR3 nucleotides: TGTGCCACCAGCAGGGGGGACAGGGGGCTGGTCACCGGGGAGCTGTTTTTT. Its translation: CATSRGDRGLVTGELFF.

V and J are TRBV5-4 and TRBJ2-1; tentatively, D is TRBD1 (6 bases). Germline lookup yields CDR1 SGHNT and CDR2 YYREEE (reference sequence). The V gene lost 2 bases and the J gene lost 1 base, with 10 bases spanning the gap. This CDR3 region has 15 residues. In nucleotides, the CDR3 is TGTGCCAGCAGCTTAAAGAGGGGGTCCTACAATGAGCAGTTCTTC. Amino acids: CASSLKRGSYNEQFF.

This clone has just a few counts. The chain has TRBV29-1 and TRBJ2-1, with a tentative D call TRBD1 (5 bases). V gave up 4 bases and J gave up 2 bases, with 9 bases separating them. The CDR3 is 13 amino acids. The germline CDR1 and CDR2 sequences are SQVTM and ANQGSEA. CDR3 coding DNA: TGCAGCGTTGGCCCAGGGACCTACAATGAGCAGTTCTTC. Encoded protein: CSVGPGTYNEQFF.

V gene TRBV2 combines with J gene TRBJ2-7, with D uncertain. This CDR3 is built from 15 residues. CDR1 and CDR2 (germline): SNHLY, FYNNEI. Trimming took off 4 bases at V and 3 bases at J, with 16 bases between the two ends. CDR3 bases: TGTGCCAGCAGTGGCCCCCCGGTTTGGGACTACGAGCAGTACTTC. Translating gives CASSGPPVWDYEQYF.

The rearrangement joins TRBV27 to TRBJ2-3, with D unresolved. There are 15 residues in the CDR3. Germline V lookup: CDR1 MNHEY, CDR2 SMNVEV (reference sequence). V was shortened by 5 bases and J by 1 base, with 13 bases between the two germline ends. The CDR3 loop reads CASSQAGHGTDTQYF. The DNA of the CDR3 is TGTGCCAGCAGTCAAGCAGGTCATGGCACAGATACGCAGTATTTT.

This clone occurred once. V gene TRBV18 combines with J gene TRBJ2-5, with D tentatively TRBD1 (5 bases). Looked up from germline, CDR1 is KGHSH and CDR2 is LQKENI. CDR3 length equals 14 residues. V dropped 0 bases and J dropped 5 bases, with 10 bases sitting between them. CDR3 coding DNA: TGTGCCAGCTCACCACCAACAGGTGTGGAGACCCAGTACTTC. Protein: CASSPPTGVETQYF.

This rearrangement joins TRBV28 to TRBJ2-3, with unresolved D. Looked up from germline, CDR1 is MDHEN and CDR2 is SYDVKM. The CDR3 spans 15 residues. Trimming left V 7 bases short and J 3 bases short, with 17 bases between. CDR3 nucleotide sequence: TGTGCCAGCACCCCTAACGATGCAGCTACAGATACGCAGTATTTT. It codes for CASTPNDAATDTQYF.